Following are 10 T cell receptor beta chains from one sample sequenced in a study of blood T cell repertoires in COVID-19. Profiled with immunoSEQ multiplex PCR; TCRdb holds only in-frame clones, not every one. In the table there are around 290,000 clones, approximately 90% of which are singletons. The specimen sequenced was peripheral blood. These receptor sequences come from a woman in her 30s with COVID-19, enrolled during active disease.

The V and J genes are TRBV19 and TRBJ2-2, with TRBD2 matching over 12 bases. V trimming: 6 bases; J trimming: 1 base; junction bases outside the gene matches: 0. CDR3 length: 15 residues. Germline V CDR1 and CDR2: LNHDA, SQIVND (reference sequence). The CDR3 region is CASRLAGGNTGELFF. The CDR3 DNA reads as TGTGCCAGTAGACTAGCGGGAGGGAACACCGGGGAGCTGTTTTTT.

The V gene is TRBV29-1, the J gene TRBJ1-4; possibly TRBD1 for D (5 bases). CDR3 size: 13 residues. The germline V gene encodes CDR1 SQVTM and CDR2 ANQGSEA. Trimming removed 5 bases at V and 5 bases at J, with 12 bases between. CDR3 coding DNA: TGCAGCGTTTCGCTGACAGTAAATGAAAAACTGTTTTTT. It encodes CSVSLTVNEKLFF.

This clone was counted between two and nine times. The chain links TRBV29-1 to TRBJ1-2, with no clear D. V was cut by 4 bases and J by 5 bases, with 8 bases left in between. The CDR3 has 11 amino acids. The germline V gene encodes CDR1 SQVTM and CDR2 ANQGSEA. This CDR3 is CSVVQTYGYTF. CDR3 bases: TGCAGCGTTGTTCAGACATATGGCTACACCTTC.

CDR3 protein: CASSLGSGRSDTQYF. The CDR3 DNA follows: TGTGCCAGCAGCTTAGGTAGCGGGAGATCAGATACGCAGTATTTT. V and J are TRBV7-9 and TRBJ2-3; 9 positions agree with TRBD2. This CDR3 is built from 15 residues. Germline V lookup: CDR1 SEHNR, CDR2 FQNEAQ (reference sequence). V trimming: 1 base; J trimming: 4 bases; junction bases outside the gene matches: 3.

The chain couples TRBV28 to TRBJ2-3; 12 bases map to TRBD2. With 8 bases clipped from V and 0 bases from J, the junction kept 3 bases outside the gene matches. The CDR3 contains 15 residues. Germline CDR1 and CDR2: MDHEN and SYDVKM. CDR3 protein: CASSGLAGSTDTQYF. As DNA, the CDR3 is TGTGCCAGCTCTGGACTAGCGGGAAGCACAGATACGCAGTATTTT.

This chain links TRBV19 with TRBJ2-1; D is perhaps TRBD2 (5 bases). Germline assignment: CDR1 LNHDA and CDR2 SQIVND (reference sequence). The CDR3 is made up of 13 amino acids. The germline V and J ends were trimmed by 6 bases and 3 bases, with 9 bases remaining between them. Written as DNA, the CDR3 is TGTGCCAGTAGCGGGATTAACTACAATGAGCAGTTCTTC. It is translated as CASSGINYNEQFF.

CDR3 sequence reads: CASRDPGVGDSPLHF. DNA of the CDR3: TGTGCCAGCAGAGACCCAGGGGTCGGGGATTCACCCCTCCACTTT. The V gene is TRBV6-5, the J gene TRBJ1-6; D might be TRBD1 (6 bases). The ends were cut back, 6 bases at V and 8 bases at J, with 17 bases in the middle. The CDR3 has 15 residues. In germline, CDR1 is MNHEY, CDR2 SVGAGI.

A remark on this clone: The junction departs from germline at one end; a sequencing error may be responsible. The genes are TRBV11-2 and TRBJ2-7; D remains unclear. Looked up from germline, CDR1 is SGHAT and CDR2 is FQNNGV. This CDR3 spans 13 amino acids. CDR3 sequence reads: CASRLEAPYEQYF. Written as DNA, the CDR3 is TGTGCCAGCAGGTTAGAGGCCCCCTACGAGCAGTACTTC.

The chain carries TRBV3-1 (or the pseudogene TRBV3-2) and TRBJ2-2, with TRBD2 identical over 9 bases. Trimming took 0 bases from V and 6 from J; bases not matched to a gene: 8. Germline lookup yields CDR1 LGHDT and CDR2 YNNKEL (reference sequence). This CDR3 region has 17 residues. The CDR3 protein is CASSQDGAGLAPGELFF. The CDR3 nucleotides read TGTGCCAGCAGCCAAGATGGAGCGGGACTAGCACCCGGGGAGCTGTTTTTT.

This clone was counted only a few times. J is TRBJ2-5 and V is TRBV3-1 (or the pseudogene TRBV3-2); tentative D call: TRBD2 (7 bases). This CDR3 has 15 amino acids. Germline-derived CDR1 and CDR2 are LGHDT and YNNKEL (reference sequence). Deletions cut 8 bases from V and 4 bases from J, with 20 bases between. In nucleotides, the CDR3 is TGTGCCAGCGGTACTCAGGGGCTAGCGGCAGAGACCCAGTACTTC. Its protein product is CASGTQGLAAETQYF.